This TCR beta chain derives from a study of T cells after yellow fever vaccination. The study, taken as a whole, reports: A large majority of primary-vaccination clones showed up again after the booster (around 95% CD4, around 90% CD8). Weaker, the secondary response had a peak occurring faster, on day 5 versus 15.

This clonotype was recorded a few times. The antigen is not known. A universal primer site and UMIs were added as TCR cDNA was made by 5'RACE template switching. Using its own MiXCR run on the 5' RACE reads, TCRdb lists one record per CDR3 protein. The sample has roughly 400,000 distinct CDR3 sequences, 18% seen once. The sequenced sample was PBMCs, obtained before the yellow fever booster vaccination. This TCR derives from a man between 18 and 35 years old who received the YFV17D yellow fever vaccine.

CDR3 loop: CASSHPAGGIRETQYF. DNA of the CDR3: TGTGCCAGCAGCCACCCCGCAGGGGGGATCAGAGAGACCCAGTACTTC. The chain is built from TRBV3-1 and TRBJ2-5, with D perhaps TRBD1 (7 bases). V was shortened by 3 bases and J by 4 bases, with 18 bases between the two germline ends. Germline-derived CDR1 and CDR2 are LGHDT and YNNKEL (reference sequence). The CDR3 has 16 amino acids.